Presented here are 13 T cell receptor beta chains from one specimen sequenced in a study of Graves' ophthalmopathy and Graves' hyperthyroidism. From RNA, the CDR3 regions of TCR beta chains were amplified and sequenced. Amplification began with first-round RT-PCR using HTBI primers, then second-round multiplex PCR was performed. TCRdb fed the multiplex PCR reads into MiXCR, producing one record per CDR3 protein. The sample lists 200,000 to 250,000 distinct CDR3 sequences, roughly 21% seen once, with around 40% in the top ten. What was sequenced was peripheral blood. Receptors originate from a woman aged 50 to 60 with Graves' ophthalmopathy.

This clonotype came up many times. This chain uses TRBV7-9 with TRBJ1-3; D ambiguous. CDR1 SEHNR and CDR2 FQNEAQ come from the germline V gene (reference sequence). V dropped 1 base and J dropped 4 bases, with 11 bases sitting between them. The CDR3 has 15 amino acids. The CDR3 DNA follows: TGTGCCAGCAGCTTAGGAGATGAACACGGAAACACCATATATTTT. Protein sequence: CASSLGDEHGNTIYF. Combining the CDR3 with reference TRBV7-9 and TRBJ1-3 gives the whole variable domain DTGVSQNPRHKITKRGQNVTFRCDPISEHNRLYWYRQTLGQGPEFLTYFQNEAQLEKSRLLSDRFSAERPKGSFSTLEIQRTEQGDSAMYLCASSLGDEHGNTIYFGEGSWLTVV.

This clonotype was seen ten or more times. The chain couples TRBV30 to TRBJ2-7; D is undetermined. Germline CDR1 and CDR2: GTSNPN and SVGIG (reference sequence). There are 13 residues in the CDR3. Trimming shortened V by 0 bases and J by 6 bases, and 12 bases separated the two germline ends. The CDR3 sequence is CAWSVGQLGEQYF. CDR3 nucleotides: TGTGCCTGGAGTGTGGGCCAGCTCGGCGAGCAGTACTTC.

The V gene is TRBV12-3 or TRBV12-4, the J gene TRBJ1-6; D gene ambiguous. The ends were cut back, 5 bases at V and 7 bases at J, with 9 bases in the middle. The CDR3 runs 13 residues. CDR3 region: CASSPYPNSPLHF. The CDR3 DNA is TGTGCCAGCAGTCCCTATCCGAATTCACCCCTCCACTTT.

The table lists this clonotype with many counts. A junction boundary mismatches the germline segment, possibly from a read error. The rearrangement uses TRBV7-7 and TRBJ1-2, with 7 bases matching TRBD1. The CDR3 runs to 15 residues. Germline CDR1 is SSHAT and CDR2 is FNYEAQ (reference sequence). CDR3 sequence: CASSLRDSLFYGYTF. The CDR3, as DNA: TGTGCTAGCAGCCTACGGGACAGCCTTTTCTATGGCTACACCTTC.

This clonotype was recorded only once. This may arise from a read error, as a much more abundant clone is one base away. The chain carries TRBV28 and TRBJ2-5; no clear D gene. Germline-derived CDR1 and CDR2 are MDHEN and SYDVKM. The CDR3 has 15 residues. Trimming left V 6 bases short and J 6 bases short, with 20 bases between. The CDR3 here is CASSLGRTQAKTQYF. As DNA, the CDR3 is TGTGCCAGCAGCTTAGGTCGGACGCAGGCAAAGACCCAGTACTTC.

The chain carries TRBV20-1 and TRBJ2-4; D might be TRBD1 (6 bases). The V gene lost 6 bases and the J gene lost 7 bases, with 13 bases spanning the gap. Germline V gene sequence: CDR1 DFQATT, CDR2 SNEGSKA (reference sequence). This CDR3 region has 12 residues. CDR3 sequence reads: CSAEQGSNIQYF. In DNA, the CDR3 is TGCAGTGCCGAGCAGGGGAGTAACATTCAGTACTTC.

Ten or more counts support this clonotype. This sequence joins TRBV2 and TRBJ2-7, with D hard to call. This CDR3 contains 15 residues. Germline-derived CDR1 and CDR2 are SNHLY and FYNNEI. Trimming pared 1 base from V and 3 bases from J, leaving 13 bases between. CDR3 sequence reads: CASSEDAETFYEQYF. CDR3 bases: TGTGCCAGCAGTGAAGACGCAGAAACATTCTACGAGCAGTACTTC.

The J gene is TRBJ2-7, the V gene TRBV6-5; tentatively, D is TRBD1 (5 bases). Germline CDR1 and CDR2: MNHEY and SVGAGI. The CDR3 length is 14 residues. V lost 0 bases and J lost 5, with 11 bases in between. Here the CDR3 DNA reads TGTGCCAGCAGTTACTCGGGTCCCAGGGACGAGCAGTACTTC. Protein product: CASSYSGPRDEQYF.

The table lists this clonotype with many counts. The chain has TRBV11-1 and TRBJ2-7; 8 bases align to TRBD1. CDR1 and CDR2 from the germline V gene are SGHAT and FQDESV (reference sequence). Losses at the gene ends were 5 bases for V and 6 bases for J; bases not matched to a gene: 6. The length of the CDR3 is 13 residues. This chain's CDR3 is CASSADRGGEQYF. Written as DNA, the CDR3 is TGTGCCAGCAGCGCAGACAGGGGAGGCGAGCAGTACTTC.

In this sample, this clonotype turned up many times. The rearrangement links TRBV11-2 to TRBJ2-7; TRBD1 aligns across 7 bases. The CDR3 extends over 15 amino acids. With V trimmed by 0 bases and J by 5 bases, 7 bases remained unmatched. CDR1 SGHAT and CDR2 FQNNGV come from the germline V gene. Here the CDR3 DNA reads TGTGCCAGCAGCTTAGAGTCAGGGGGTTCCCACGAGCAGTACTTC. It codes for CASSLESGGSHEQYF.

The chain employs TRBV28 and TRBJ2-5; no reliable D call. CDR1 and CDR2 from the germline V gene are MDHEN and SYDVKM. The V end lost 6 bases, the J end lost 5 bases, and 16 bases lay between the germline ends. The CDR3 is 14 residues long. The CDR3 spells CASSHQALQETQYF. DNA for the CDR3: TGTGCCAGCAGCCACCAGGCGTTGCAGGAGACCCAGTACTTC.

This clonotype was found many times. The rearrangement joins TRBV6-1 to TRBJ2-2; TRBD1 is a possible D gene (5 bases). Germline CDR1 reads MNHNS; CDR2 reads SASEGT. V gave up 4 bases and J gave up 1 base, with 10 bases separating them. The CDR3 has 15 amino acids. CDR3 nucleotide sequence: TGTGCCAGCAGTGGTCGGACACGGAACACCGGGGAGCTGTTTTTT. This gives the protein CASSGRTRNTGELFF.

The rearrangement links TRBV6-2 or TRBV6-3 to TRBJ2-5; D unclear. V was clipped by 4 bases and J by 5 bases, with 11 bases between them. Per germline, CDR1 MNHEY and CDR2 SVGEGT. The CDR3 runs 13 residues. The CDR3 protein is CASSSITRETQYF. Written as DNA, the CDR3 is TGTGCCAGCAGTTCCATCACTCGGGAGACCCAGTACTTC.